This T cell receptor beta chain was retrieved from a study of OX40 agonist ivuxolimab in advanced cancers. The table came from immunoSEQ multiplex PCR; TCRdb's copy has only in-frame clones and leaves some out. The sample comprises tens of thousands of clones, roughly 93% of which are singletons, and around 0.33% rests with the top ten. Germline V gene lookup returns CDR1 SEHNR and CDR2 FQNEAQ (reference sequence). The CDR3 has 12 amino acids. V was pared by 2 bases and J by 4 bases, with 3 bases between. The chain recombines TRBV7-9 with TRBJ1-5; no definite D call. This TCR was recovered from an adult with an advanced solid tumor such as melanoma, head and neck, liver or kidney cancer. The material was CD4+ or CD8+ T cells sorted from blood, obtained in a trial of the OX40 agonist ivuxolimab. The CDR3 loop is CASSLQNQPQHF. CDR3 coding DNA: TGTGCCAGCAGCTTACAGAATCAGCCCCAGCATTTT.